These 4 T cell receptor beta chains originate from one sample sequenced in a study of cytomegalovirus exposure and HLA in healthy donors. The PCR had 60 Vbeta and 13 Jbeta primers. Measured with immunoSEQ multiplex PCR; TCRdb has only the in-frame clones, and not every one. This sample yields about 97,000 clones, of which more than 80% are seen a single time; about 3.6% belongs to the top ten. Sequenced: PBMCs. These receptors all come from a man aged 25-45 years in good health and CMV-seronegative.

V is TRBV9 and J is TRBJ2-5; D is uncertain. CDR3 length: 12 residues. Deletions cut 4 bases from V and 0 bases from J, with 4 bases between. The germline gives CDR1 SGDLS, CDR2 YYNGEE. CDR3 in amino acids: CASSRNQETQYF. The CDR3 DNA sequence: TGTGCCAGCAGCCGTAACCAAGAGACCCAGTACTTC.

In the case of this clone: The same CDR3 is also encoded by other DNA sequences in this sample. The chain links TRBV7-9 to TRBJ2-4; possible D gene TRBD1, 5 bases. The CDR3 is made up of 14 amino acids. Germline assignment: CDR1 SEHNR and CDR2 FQNEAQ (reference sequence). Trimming stripped 4 bases from V and 0 bases from J, with 7 bases between. CDR3 sequence: CASSSDRAKNIQYF. DNA for the CDR3: TGTGCCAGCAGCTCCGACAGAGCCAAAAACATTCAGTACTTC.

V is TRBV6-5 and J is TRBJ2-7; perhaps TRBD2 as D (5 bases). Trimming shortened V by 0 bases and J by 0 bases, and 12 bases separated the two germline ends. From germline, CDR1 is MNHEY and CDR2 SVGAGI. This CDR3 region has 16 residues. Here the CDR3 DNA reads TGTGCCAGCAGTTACTCCAGCGGAGGAAGCTCCTACGAGCAGTACTTC. As protein: CASSYSSGGSSYEQYF.

V is TRBV14 and J is TRBJ2-5, with a tentative D call TRBD2 (6 bases). The CDR3 totals 14 residues. Trimming took 4 bases from V and 5 from J, leaving 14 bases between them. In germline, CDR1 is SGHDN, CDR2 FVKESK. The CDR3 DNA reads as TGTGCCAGCAGCCTCCGACTAGTTTGGGAGACCCAGTACTTC. Amino acid sequence: CASSLRLVWETQYF.